The 8 T cell receptor beta chains below were found in one sample sequenced in a study of CD8 T cells in ankylosing spondylitis (dated by TCRdb to 2016 to 2017). The method behind the library was 5' RACE. The reads were generated on an Illumina HiSeq 2500. In TCRdb, the public reads were trimmed at Q25 with fastp and aligned with MiXCR, with productive beta chains retained. For every CDR3 protein sequence, its rows merge into one entry that carries the most common genes and DNA. The sample table contains some 150,000 distinct CDR3 sequences; only one count was recorded for more than 40% of them. Clones ranked in the top ten supply roughly 15% of the sample. The sample was synovial fluid, either unsorted or a sorted T cell fraction (not recorded which). Receptors were obtained from a male donor with ankylosing spondylitis.

The chain joins TRBV20-1 to TRBJ2-1; 9 bases are shared with TRBD2. Germline loops: CDR1 DFQATT, CDR2 SNEGSKA (reference sequence). The CDR3 spans 19 residues. The CDR3 region has the DNA TGCAGGGCCGAGGCTCCGGGCTTAGCGGGGGTCTACTCCTACAATGAGCAGTTCTTC. Its translation is CRAEAPGLAGVYSYNEQFF.

In its sample, this clonotype was seen a few times. The gene calls are TRBV12-3 or TRBV12-4 and TRBJ2-2; 7 bases fit TRBD1. Trimming cost V 6 bases and J 3 bases; bases outside gene matches: 22. This CDR3 spans 20 amino acids. CDR3 sequence: CASSPPPGFPGQRYTGELFF. In nucleotides, the CDR3 is TGTGCCAGCAGCCCACCACCCGGTTTTCCGGGACAGAGATACACCGGGGAGCTGTTTTTT.

This sequence joins TRBV7-8 and TRBJ1-1; 7 nucleotides agree with TRBD1. Germline assignment: CDR1 SGHVS and CDR2 FQNEAQ. This CDR3 region has 19 residues. After removal of 5 bases from V and 5 bases from J, the junction contained 23 bases not matched to a gene. Here the CDR3 DNA reads TGTGCCAGCAGCCCCCGTTTGCGAGGGGGCGCCGGGAAAAGGACTGAAGCTTTCTTT. Translation: CASSPRLRGGAGKRTEAFF.

V and J are TRBV5-1 and TRBJ1-4; the D gene is possibly TRBD1 (5 bases). V lost 2 bases, J lost 5 bases, and 13 bases lay in between. This CDR3 is 15 amino acids long. Germline CDR1 reads SGHRS; CDR2 reads YFSETQ. The CDR3 reads CASSFGDRGNEKLFF. CDR3 nucleotides: TGCGCCAGCAGCTTTGGCGACCGGGGGAATGAAAAACTGTTTTTT.

V usage is TRBV12-3 or TRBV12-4 and J usage is TRBJ1-5; TRBD1 is a possible D gene (6 bases). The CDR3 loop spans 15 amino acids. Trimming shortened V by 8 bases and J by 0 bases, and 14 bases separated the two germline ends. As DNA, the CDR3 is TGTGCCAGCGGGGGGGGGGGCTATAGCAATCAGCCCCAGCATTTT. Translated, it gives CASGGGGYSNQPQHF.

The rearrangement joins TRBV24-1 to TRBJ2-7; no firm D call. The germline V gene encodes CDR1 KGHDR and CDR2 SFDVKD. CDR3 length: 12 residues. The germline V and J ends were trimmed by 6 bases and 5 bases, with 10 bases remaining between them. The CDR3: CATSPGLNEQYF. Written as DNA, the CDR3 is TGTGCCACCAGTCCAGGATTGAACGAGCAGTACTTC.

The gene calls are TRBV11-2 and TRBJ2-1; D is tentatively TRBD1 or TRBD2 (6 bases each). The V and J ends lost 1 base and 2 bases respectively, with 15 bases between them. This CDR3 is built from 17 residues. CDR1 is SGHAT, CDR2 FQNNGV, per germline. CDR3 nucleotide sequence: TGTGCCAGCAGCTTAGTCTATAAAGGGGGGCCCTACAATGAGCAGTTCTTC. As protein: CASSLVYKGGPYNEQFF.

The chain recombines TRBV6-5 with TRBJ2-1; 9 nucleotides align to TRBD1. CDR1 and CDR2 (germline): MNHEY, SVGAGI. The CDR3 consists of 18 residues. J lost 8 bases, V lost 0 bases, and 14 bases had no gene match. CDR3 region: CASSYSLPLGQGGDEQFF. The CDR3 DNA reads as TGTGCCAGCAGTTACTCCCTACCCCTGGGACAGGGTGGAGATGAGCAGTTCTTC.